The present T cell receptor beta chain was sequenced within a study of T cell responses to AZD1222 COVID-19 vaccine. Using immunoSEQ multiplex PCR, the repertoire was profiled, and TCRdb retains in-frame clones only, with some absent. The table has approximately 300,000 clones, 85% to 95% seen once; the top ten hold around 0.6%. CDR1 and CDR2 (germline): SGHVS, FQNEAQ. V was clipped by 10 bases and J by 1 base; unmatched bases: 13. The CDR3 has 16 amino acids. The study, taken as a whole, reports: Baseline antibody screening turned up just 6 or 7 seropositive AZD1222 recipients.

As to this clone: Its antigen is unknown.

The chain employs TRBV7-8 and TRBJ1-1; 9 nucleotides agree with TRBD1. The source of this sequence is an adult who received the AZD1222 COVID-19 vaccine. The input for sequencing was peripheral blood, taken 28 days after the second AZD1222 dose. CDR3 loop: CAILVRDRDGNTEAFF. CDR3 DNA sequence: TGTGCCATCCTCGTCCGGGACAGGGATGGGAACACTGAAGCTTTCTTT.